These 2 T cell receptor beta chains share one sample of origin, sequenced in a study of T cells in Graves' hyperthyroidism and ophthalmopathy. Amplification of TCR beta CDR3 regions was performed using RNA transcripts as template. A set of HTBI primers served as the primers for a first-round RT-PCR of the TCR CDR3. TCRdb independently ran MiXCR on the multiplex PCR reads; one entry per CDR3 protein. Of approximately 590,000 distinct CDR3 sequences listed, about 15% are singletons. Sequencing was carried out using blood. The receptors stem from a woman aged 25 to 45 with Graves' hyperthyroidism.

This clonotype was detected only a few times. The chain carries TRBV28 and TRBJ2-2, with D unresolved. CDR3 length equals 15 residues. V was clipped by 3 bases and J by 1 base, with 9 bases between them. Per the germline V gene, CDR1 is MDHEN and CDR2 is SYDVKM. The CDR3 nucleotides read TGTGCCAGCAGTTTTGGCAGGTTGAACACCGGGGAGCTGTTTTTT. It translates to CASSFGRLNTGELFF.

This clonotype was counted between two and nine times. The V and J genes are TRBV25-1 and TRBJ2-2; 9 bases are shared with TRBD1. CDR1 is MGHDK and CDR2 is SYGVNS in the germline V gene. This CDR3 comprises 17 residues. The V and J ends lost 4 bases and 4 bases, in that order; junction bases with no gene match: 10. The CDR3 protein is CASSAKDRGTTTGELFF. The CDR3 DNA sequence: TGTGCCAGCAGTGCTAAGGACAGGGGTACGACCACCGGGGAGCTGTTTTTT.